Below are 18 T cell receptor beta chains sequenced from a single sample in a study of blood T cells in healthy people across ages. Alongside a J-beta primer mix, a sample-barcoded 5' primer served in a second PCR lasting 7 to 11 cycles. TCRdb passed the 5' RACE reads through MiXCR, listing each CDR3 protein once. Among about 630,000 distinct CDR3 sequences listed, around 21% were seen once. The source material was blood. All receptors derive from a man between 70 and 80 years old in good health.

The V call is TRBV7-2, the J call TRBJ1-3, with D perhaps TRBD1 (6 bases). V shed 8 bases and J shed 4 bases, with 15 bases lying between them. This CDR3 is built from 14 residues. Germline loops: CDR1 SGHTA, CDR2 FQGNSA. This chain's CDR3 is CASGKDSSGNTIYF. The CDR3 region has the DNA TGTGCCAGCGGCAAGGACAGTAGCGGAAACACCATATATTTT.

This clonotype was seen more than once but under ten times. The chain recombines TRBV11-3 with TRBJ2-7, with 9 bases fitting TRBD1. Near its end, the DNA agrees better with TRBJ2-1, so the J call may be wrong. Germline V gives CDR1 SGHNT, CDR2 YENEEA. CDR3 length equals 13 residues. CDR3 sequence (DNA): TGTGCCAGCAGCCCAACAGGGGGCAGTGAGCAGTTCTTC. This sequence encodes CASSPTGGSEQFF.

This clonotype was observed a few times. This chain uses TRBV20-1 with TRBJ2-2; D may match TRBD1 or TRBD2 (5 bases each). The germline V gene has CDR1 DFQATT and CDR2 SNEGSKA (reference sequence). The V end was cut by 6 bases, the J end by 0 bases, with 14 bases between. The CDR3 loop spans 15 amino acids. CDR3 nucleotide sequence: TGCAGTGCGTACCGTATGGGGGCGAACACCGGGGAGCTGTTTTTT. Protein product: CSAYRMGANTGELFF.

CDR3: CASSLQGEYNEQFF. CDR3 bases: TGTGCCAGCAGTTTACAGGGGGAGTACAATGAGCAGTTCTTC. The chain carries TRBV27 and TRBJ2-1, with 7 bases that match TRBD1. CDR3 length: 14 amino acids. Losses at the gene ends were 2 bases for V and 4 bases for J; bases not matched to a gene: 2. Germline V gives CDR1 MNHEY, CDR2 SMNVEV (reference sequence).

This clonotype appeared a few times. This rearrangement joins TRBV20-1 to TRBJ2-1; D might be TRBD2 (6 bases). CDR1 and CDR2 (germline): DFQATT, SNEGSKA (reference sequence). The CDR3 runs to 15 residues. The V and J ends lost 1 base and 6 bases respectively, with 16 bases between them. The CDR3, as DNA: TGCAGTGCTAGAGGTCGGCGGGATAGAGTCAATGAGCAGTTCTTC. Translated: CSARGRRDRVNEQFF.

This clonotype was observed a few times. This chain joins TRBV2 and TRBJ2-5; TRBD2 matches at 11 bases. The J call may be faulty, since TRBJ2-1 better matches the DNA end. The V gene's germline CDR1 is SNHLY and CDR2 FYNNEI. The CDR3 is 15 residues long. The CDR3 bases are TGTGCCAGCAGTGCACTAGCGGGGGCATACAATGAGCAGTTCTTC. Residues: CASSALAGAYNEQFF.

This clonotype has more than one count but fewer than ten. The V call is TRBV7-9, the J call TRBJ1-1; 7 bases are a match to TRBD1. V lost 5 bases to trimming and J lost 4 bases; unmatched junction nucleotides: 7. Germline CDR1 reads SEHNR; CDR2 reads FQNEAQ (reference sequence). The CDR3 is 14 amino acids. The CDR3 spells CASSTTGVSTEAFF. The CDR3 coding sequence is TGTGCCAGCAGCACCACAGGGGTAAGCACTGAAGCTTTCTTT.

The chain has TRBV20-1 and TRBJ1-3, with D unresolved. This CDR3 comprises 13 residues. Germline V gene sequence: CDR1 DFQATT, CDR2 SNEGSKA (reference sequence). With 4 bases removed from V and 4 bases from J, the gap between germline ends came to 11 bases. This chain's CDR3 is CSAKAKGGNTIYF. DNA for the CDR3: TGCAGTGCTAAGGCCAAAGGGGGAAACACCATATATTTT.

This clonotype was seen at least ten times. The chain employs TRBV9 and TRBJ2-5; D remains ambiguous. The V end was cut by 2 bases, the J end by 2 bases, with 7 bases between. Germline V gene data show CDR1 as SGDLS and CDR2 as YYNGEE. This CDR3 region has 13 residues. CDR3 coding DNA: TGTGCCAGCAGCGTCCAACAGCAAGAGACCCAGTACTTC. As protein: CASSVQQQETQYF.

In its sample, this clonotype was seen a few times. The rearrangement uses TRBV9 and TRBJ2-1; D not resolved. Trimming pared 0 bases from V and 4 bases from J, leaving 17 bases between. The CDR3 loop spans 17 amino acids. Germline CDR1 and CDR2: SGDLS and YYNGEE. The DNA of the CDR3 is TGTGCCAGCAGCGTAGATTTAGGAGCTTCTTTTTACAATGAGCAGTTCTTC. Residues: CASSVDLGASFYNEQFF. Based on the CDR3 plus reference TRBV9 and TRBJ2-1, the full variable domain is DSGVTQTPKHLITATGQRVTLRCSPRSGDLSVYWYQQSLDQGLQFLIQYYNGEERAKGNILERFSAQQFPDLHSELNLSSLELGDSALYFCASSVDLGASFYNEQFFGPGTRLTVL.

This chain links TRBV6-1 with TRBJ2-5; weak D call: TRBD1 (6 bases). Trimming left V 4 bases short and J 1 base short, with 13 bases between. CDR3 length: 15 residues. Germline-derived CDR1 and CDR2 are MNHNS and SASEGT. The CDR3 region has the DNA TGTGCCAGCAGTGGCTTACAGGGCCCCCAAGAGACCCAGTACTTC. This translates into CASSGLQGPQETQYF.

The CDR3 bases are TGCAGTGCTAGAGCGGGAGGCCGAACCGGGGAGCTGTTTTTT. As protein: CSARAGGRTGELFF. This chain connects TRBV20-1 to TRBJ2-2; 7 bases align to TRBD2. V shed 1 base, J shed 5 bases, and the junction held 4 bases outside the gene matches. The CDR3 sequence is 14 residues long. CDR1 and CDR2 (germline): DFQATT, SNEGSKA (reference sequence).

This clonotype was counted only a few times. The chain is built from TRBV7-9 and TRBJ2-5; D is possibly TRBD2 (6 bases). The CDR3 consists of 16 residues. CDR1 is SEHNR, CDR2 FQNEAQ, per germline (reference sequence). The germline V and J ends were trimmed by 3 bases and 4 bases, with 18 bases remaining between them. In nucleotides, the CDR3 is TGTGCCAGCAGCTTCACCCTTGCGGGAACGGGAGAGACCCAGTACTTC. This gives the protein CASSFTLAGTGETQYF. Full variable domain (missing parts from reference TRBV7-9 and TRBJ2-5): DTGVSQNPRHKITKRGQNVTFRCDPISEHNRLYWYRQTLGQGPEFLTYFQNEAQLEKSRLLSDRFSAERPKGSFSTLEIQRTEQGDSAMYLCASSFTLAGTGETQYFGPGTRLLVL.

This chain joins TRBV20-1 and TRBJ2-5, with 8 bases matching TRBD1. Germline CDR1 and CDR2: DFQATT and SNEGSKA (reference sequence). CDR3 length: 13 residues. V lost 5 bases, J lost 4 bases, and 6 bases stayed unmatched. The CDR3 sequence: CSAAGQAIETQYF. The CDR3 nucleotides are TGCAGTGCTGCGGGACAGGCCATAGAGACCCAGTACTTC.

The chain couples TRBV7-9 to TRBJ2-3; 10 bases line up with TRBD2. J was trimmed by 2 bases and V by 5 bases; bases with no gene match: 7. Germline CDR1 is SEHNR and CDR2 is FQNEAQ (reference sequence). This CDR3 spans 16 amino acids. DNA of the CDR3: TGTGCCAGCAGCCGACTAGCGGGTGACGACACAGATACGCAGTATTTT. This sequence encodes CASSRLAGDDTDTQYF.

This clonotype has a handful of counts. The V call is TRBV5-6, the J call TRBJ1-6; D gene unclear. The ends were cut back, 2 bases at V and 8 bases at J, with 14 bases in the middle. The CDR3 loop spans 15 amino acids. The germline V gene has CDR1 SGHDT and CDR2 YYEEEE. The CDR3 protein is CASSLPGSRDSPLHF. The CDR3 bases are TGTGCCAGCAGCTTACCGGGATCCCGCGATTCACCCCTCCACTTT.

The rearrangement links TRBV28 to TRBJ1-4; TRBD1 agrees at 7 bases. After removal of 10 bases from V and 4 bases from J, the junction contained 6 bases not matched to a gene. The length of the CDR3 is 13 residues. Germline lookup yields CDR1 MDHEN and CDR2 SYDVKM. The CDR3 is CAIADRLNEKLFF. The CDR3 DNA is TGTGCCATCGCGGACAGGCTTAATGAAAAACTGTTTTTT.

This clonotype turned up a few times. The rearrangement joins TRBV3-1 to TRBJ1-1; 9 positions match TRBD1. This CDR3 has 15 residues. With 4 bases clipped from V and 2 bases from J, the junction kept 5 bases outside the gene matches. Germline V gives CDR1 LGHDT, CDR2 YNNKEL (reference sequence). The DNA for the CDR3 is TGTGCCAGCAGCCCATCGGGACAGGGCAACACTGAAGCTTTCTTT. Its protein product is CASSPSGQGNTEAFF.